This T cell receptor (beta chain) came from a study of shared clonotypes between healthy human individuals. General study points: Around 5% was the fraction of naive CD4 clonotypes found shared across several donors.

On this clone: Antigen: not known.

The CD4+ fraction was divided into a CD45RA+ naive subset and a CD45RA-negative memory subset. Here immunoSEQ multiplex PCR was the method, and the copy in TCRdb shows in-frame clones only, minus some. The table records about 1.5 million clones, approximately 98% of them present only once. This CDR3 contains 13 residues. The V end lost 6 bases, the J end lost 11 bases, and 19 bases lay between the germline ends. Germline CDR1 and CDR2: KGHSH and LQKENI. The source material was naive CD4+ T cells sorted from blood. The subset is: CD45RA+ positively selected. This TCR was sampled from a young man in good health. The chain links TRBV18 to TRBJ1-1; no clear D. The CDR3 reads CASSPLGDGDAFF. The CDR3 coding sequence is TGTGCCAGCTCGCCCTTGGGTGATGGGGATGCTTTCTTT.